This TCR beta chain was recovered during a study of T cells expressing NK-cell markers. General observations from the study: Whether expanded NKG2C+ T cell clones were HCMV specific stayed uncertain.

On this clonotype itself: Its cognate antigen is unknown.

TCRdb reprocessed the 5' RACE reads, keeping one entry per CDR3 protein, no DNA. The table counts about 260,000 distinct CDR3 sequences; about 0.4% lies in the top ten. This CDR3 has 14 amino acids. Germline CDR1 and CDR2: SGHTA and FQGNSA. Source material: blood T cells: a sorted CD56 or NKG2C T cell subset, CD4+ or CD8+ T cells, or bulk PBMC T cells (not recorded which). The TCR originated in a man between 18 and 35 years old in good health. The genes are TRBV7-2 and TRBJ2-3; TCRdb names TRBD2, which stays unverified in the absence of DNA. This chain's CDR3 is CASSLGNLLDTQYF.